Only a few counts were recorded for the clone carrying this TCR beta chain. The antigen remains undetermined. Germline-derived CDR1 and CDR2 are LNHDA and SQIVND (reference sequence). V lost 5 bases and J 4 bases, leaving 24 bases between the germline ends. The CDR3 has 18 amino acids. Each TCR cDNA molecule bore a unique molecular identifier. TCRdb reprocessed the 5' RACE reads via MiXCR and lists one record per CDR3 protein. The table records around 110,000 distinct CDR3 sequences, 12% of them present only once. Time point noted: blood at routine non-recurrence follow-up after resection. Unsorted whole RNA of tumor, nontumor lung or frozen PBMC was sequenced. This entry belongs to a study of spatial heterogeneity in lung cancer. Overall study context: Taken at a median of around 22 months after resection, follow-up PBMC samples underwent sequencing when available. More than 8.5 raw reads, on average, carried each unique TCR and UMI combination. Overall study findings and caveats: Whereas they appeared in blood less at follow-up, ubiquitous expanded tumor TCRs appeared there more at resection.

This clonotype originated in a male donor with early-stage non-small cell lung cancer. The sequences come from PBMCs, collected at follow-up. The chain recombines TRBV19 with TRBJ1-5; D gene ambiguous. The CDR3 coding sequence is TGTGCCAGTAGTCCCTCCCTGCAATTTTTAAAGGGTAATCAGCCCCAGCATTTT. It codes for CASSPSLQFLKGNQPQHF.